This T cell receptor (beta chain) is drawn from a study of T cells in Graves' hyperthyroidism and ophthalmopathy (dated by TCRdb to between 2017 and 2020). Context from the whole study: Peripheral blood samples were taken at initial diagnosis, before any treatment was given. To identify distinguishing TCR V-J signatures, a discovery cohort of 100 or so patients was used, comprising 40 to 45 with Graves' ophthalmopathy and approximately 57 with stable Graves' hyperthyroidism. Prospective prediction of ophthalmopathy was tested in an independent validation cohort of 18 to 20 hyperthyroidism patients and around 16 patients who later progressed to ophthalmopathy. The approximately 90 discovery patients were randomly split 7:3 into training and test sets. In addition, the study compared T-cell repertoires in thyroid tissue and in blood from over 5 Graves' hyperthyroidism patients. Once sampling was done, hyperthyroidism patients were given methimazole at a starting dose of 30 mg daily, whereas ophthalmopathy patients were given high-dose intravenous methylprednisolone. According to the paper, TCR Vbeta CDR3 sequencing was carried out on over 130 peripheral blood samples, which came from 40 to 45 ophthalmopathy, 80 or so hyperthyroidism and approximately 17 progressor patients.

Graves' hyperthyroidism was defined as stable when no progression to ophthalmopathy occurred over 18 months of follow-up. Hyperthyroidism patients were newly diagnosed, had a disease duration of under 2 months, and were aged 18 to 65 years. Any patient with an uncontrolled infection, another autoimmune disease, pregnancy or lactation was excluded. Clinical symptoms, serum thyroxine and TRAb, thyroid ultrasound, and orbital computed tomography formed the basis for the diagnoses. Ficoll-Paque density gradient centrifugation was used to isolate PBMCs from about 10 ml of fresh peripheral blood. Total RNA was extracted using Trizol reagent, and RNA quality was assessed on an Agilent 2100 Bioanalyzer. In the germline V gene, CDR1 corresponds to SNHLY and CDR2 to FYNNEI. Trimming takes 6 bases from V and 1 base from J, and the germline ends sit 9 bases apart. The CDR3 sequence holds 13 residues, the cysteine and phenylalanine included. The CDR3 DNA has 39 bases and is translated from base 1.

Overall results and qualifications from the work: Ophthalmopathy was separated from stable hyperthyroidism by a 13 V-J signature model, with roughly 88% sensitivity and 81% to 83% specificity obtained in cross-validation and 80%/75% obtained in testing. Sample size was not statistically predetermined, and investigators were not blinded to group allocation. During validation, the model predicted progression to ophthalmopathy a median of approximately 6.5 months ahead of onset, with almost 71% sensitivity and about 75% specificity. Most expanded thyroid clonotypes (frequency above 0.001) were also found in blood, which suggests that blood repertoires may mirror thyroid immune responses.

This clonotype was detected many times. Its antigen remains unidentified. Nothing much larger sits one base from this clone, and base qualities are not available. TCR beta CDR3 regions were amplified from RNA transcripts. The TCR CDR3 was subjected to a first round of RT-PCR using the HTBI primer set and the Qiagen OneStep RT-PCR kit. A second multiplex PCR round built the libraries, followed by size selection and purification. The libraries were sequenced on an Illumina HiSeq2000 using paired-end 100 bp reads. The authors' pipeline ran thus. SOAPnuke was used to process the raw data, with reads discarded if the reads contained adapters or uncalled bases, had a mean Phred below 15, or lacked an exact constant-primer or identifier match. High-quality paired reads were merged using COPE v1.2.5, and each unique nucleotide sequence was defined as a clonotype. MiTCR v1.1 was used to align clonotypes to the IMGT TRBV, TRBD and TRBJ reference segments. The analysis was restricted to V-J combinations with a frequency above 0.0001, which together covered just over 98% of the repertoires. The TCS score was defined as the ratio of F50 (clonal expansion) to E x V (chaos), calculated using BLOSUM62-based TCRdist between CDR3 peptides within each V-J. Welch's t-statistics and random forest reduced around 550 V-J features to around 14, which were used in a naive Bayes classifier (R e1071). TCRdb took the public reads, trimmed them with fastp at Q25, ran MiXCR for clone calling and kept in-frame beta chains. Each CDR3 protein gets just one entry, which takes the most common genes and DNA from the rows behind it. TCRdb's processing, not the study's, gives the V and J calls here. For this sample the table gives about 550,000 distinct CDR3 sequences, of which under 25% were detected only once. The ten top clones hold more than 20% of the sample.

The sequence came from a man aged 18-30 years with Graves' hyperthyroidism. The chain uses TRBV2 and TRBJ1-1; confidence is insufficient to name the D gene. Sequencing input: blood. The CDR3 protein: CASRYSGNTEAFF. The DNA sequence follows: TGTGCCAGCAGATACTCCGGGAACACTGAAGCTTTCTTT.